Presented here are 30 T cell receptor beta chains from one specimen sequenced in a study of T cell repertoires in cytomegalovirus infection. These receptors have no known antigen. TCRdb recomputed calls from the reads with MiXCR, one row per CDR3 protein. This table has about 920,000 distinct CDR3 sequences, approximately 31% appearing once. The material was cultured CD8+ T cells from PBMCs, obtained from culture after CMV antigen stimulation. The receptors here all came from a human donor in good health (CMV status not recorded). Some clones in this sample may be carry-over from other donors' samples.

This clonotype was observed at least ten times. The rearrangement links TRBV11-2 to TRBJ1-2; 7 bases match TRBD1. The germline gives CDR1 SGHAT, CDR2 FQNNGV. The CDR3 runs 17 residues. After removal of 1 base from V and 3 bases from J, the junction contained 11 bases not matched to a gene. The CDR3 loop is CASSLVTGAAGDYGYTF. DNA of the CDR3: TGTGCCAGCAGCTTAGTAACAGGGGCCGCGGGGGACTATGGCTACACCTTC.

This clonotype was counted ten times or more. The CDR3 loop reads CASSGEDRGSQPQHF. CDR3 DNA: TGTGCCAGCAGTGGCGAGGACAGGGGGTCTCAGCCCCAGCATTTT. The V call is TRBV6-1, the J call TRBJ1-5, with 10 bases aligning to TRBD1. Germline CDR1 reads MNHNS; CDR2 reads SASEGT. This CDR3 has 15 amino acids. Trimming at V came to 4 bases and at J to 6 bases, leaving 6 bases not matched to a gene.

This clonotype was seen only a few times. J is TRBJ2-1 and V is TRBV19; 7 bases are a match to TRBD1. The ends lost 6 bases at V and 3 bases at J; junction bases unmatched: 5. This CDR3 has 14 residues. Germline values: CDR1 LNHDA, CDR2 SQIVND (reference sequence). CDR3 bases: TGTGCCAGTAGGAGGGACAGAAACTACAATGAGCAGTTCTTC. Protein: CASRRDRNYNEQFF. Full variable domain (outside the CDR3, taken from reference TRBV19 and TRBJ2-1): DGGITQSPKYLFRKEGQNVTLSCEQNLNHDAMYWYRQDPGQGLRLIYYSQIVNDFQKGDIAEGYSVSREKKESFPLTVTSAQKNPTAFYLCASRRDRNYNEQFFGPGTRLTVL.

This clonotype was detected ten times or more. The genes are TRBV12-3 or TRBV12-4 and TRBJ2-3; 8 nucleotides align to TRBD2. The CDR3 has 13 residues. Trimming took 4 bases from V and 3 from J; bases not matched to a gene: 0. The CDR3 region is CASSSGGTDTQYF. The CDR3 coding sequence is TGTGCCAGCAGTTCGGGGGGGACAGATACGCAGTATTTT.

There are many counts of this clonotype. V and J are TRBV7-8 and TRBJ1-1; D gene ambiguous. Germline loops: CDR1 SGHVS, CDR2 FQNEAQ. Between the trimmed V and J ends, which lost 0 bases and 2 bases, there was a span of 10 bases. The CDR3 has 15 residues. CDR3 bases: TGTGCCAGCAGCTTAGCACGGACGGTAAACACTGAAGCTTTCTTT. This codes for CASSLARTVNTEAFF.

Only a few counts were recorded for this clonotype. The rearrangement joins TRBV20-1 to TRBJ2-7, with D unresolved. Deletions cut 6 bases from V and 5 bases from J, with 17 bases between. This CDR3 has 13 residues. The germline gives CDR1 DFQATT, CDR2 SNEGSKA (reference sequence). CDR3 amino acids: CSAVEVGRDEQYV. DNA of the CDR3: TGCAGTGCAGTAGAGGTAGGAAGAGACGAGCAGTACGTC.

This clonotype appeared a few times. The J gene is TRBJ1-1, the V gene TRBV15; 7 bases are shared with TRBD1. With 1 base clipped from V and 0 bases from J, the junction kept 2 bases outside the gene matches. Germline V lookup: CDR1 LNHNV, CDR2 YYDKDF (reference sequence). The CDR3 spans 15 residues. The CDR3 is CATSRGRGLNTEAFF. CDR3 in DNA: TGTGCCACCAGCAGAGGGAGGGGGCTGAACACTGAAGCTTTCTTT.

This clonotype has only a few counts. The chain has TRBV20-1 and TRBJ1-5, with no clear D. The germline gives CDR1 DFQATT, CDR2 SNEGSKA (reference sequence). The CDR3 extends over 18 amino acids. V was shortened by 0 bases and J by 0 bases, with 18 bases between the two germline ends. CDR3 in amino acids: CSARDKHPTYYSNQPQHF. The CDR3 nucleotides read TGCAGTGCTAGAGATAAACACCCAACCTATTATAGCAATCAGCCCCAGCATTTT.

This clonotype appeared many times. The chain combines TRBV7-2 with TRBJ2-3, with 9 bases identical to TRBD1. The CDR3 is made up of 15 amino acids. The germline CDR1 and CDR2 sequences are SGHTA and FQGNSA. Germline trimming cut 6 bases from V and 3 bases from J; bases unmatched to any gene: 7. CDR3 residues: CASRSGTGTTDTQYF. The CDR3 region has the DNA TGTGCCAGCAGGTCCGGGACAGGGACAACAGATACGCAGTATTTT.

This rearrangement joins TRBV27 to TRBJ1-6; D gene uncertain. Looked up from germline, CDR1 is MNHEY and CDR2 is SMNVEV (reference sequence). The CDR3 totals 15 residues. Trimming shortened V by 4 bases and J by 6 bases, and 13 bases separated the two germline ends. CDR3 protein: CASSYSVGGNSPLHF. CDR3 bases: TGTGCCAGCAGTTACTCCGTAGGCGGTAATTCACCCCTCCACTTT.

This clonotype was seen ten or more times. The chain couples TRBV7-6 to TRBJ2-1; maybe TRBD2 (5 bases). Germline CDR1 reads SGHVS; CDR2 reads FNYEAQ. The CDR3 sequence is 16 residues long. The ends were cut back, 1 base at V and 7 bases at J, with 17 bases in the middle. CDR3 residues: CASSLGRSKRGNEQFF. The CDR3 DNA reads as TGTGCCAGCAGCTTAGGCCGAAGCAAAAGAGGGAATGAGCAGTTCTTC. Filled out from reference TRBV7-6 and TRBJ2-1, the complete variable domain reads GAGVSQSPRYKVTKRGQDVALRCDPISGHVSLYWYRQALGQGPEFLTYFNYEAQQDKSGLPNDRFSAERPEGSISTLTIQRTEQRDSAMYRCASSLGRSKRGNEQFFGPGTRLTVL.

Only a few counts were recorded for this clonotype. The chain joins TRBV14 to TRBJ1-1; D is undetermined. Germline CDR1 is SGHDN and CDR2 is FVKESK. The CDR3 covers 13 residues. Trimming removed 1 base at V and 7 bases at J, with 10 bases between. CDR3 coding DNA: TGTGCCAGCAGCCAAGCCAGGTACAGTGAAGCTTTCTTT. This translates into CASSQARYSEAFF.

This clonotype was seen repeatedly, ten times or more. V usage is TRBV7-3 and J usage is TRBJ2-5; D assignment may be TRBD1 or TRBD2 (5 bases each). The CDR3 runs 16 residues. Germline assignment: CDR1 SGHTA and CDR2 FQGTGA. V lost 5 bases and J 2 bases, leaving 18 bases between the germline ends. CDR3 DNA sequence: TGTGCCAGCAGCGAAGGGACGAGTACATCACAAGAGACCCAGTACTTC. Its translation: CASSEGTSTSQETQYF.

This clonotype has more than one count but fewer than ten. V and J are TRBV6-1 and TRBJ2-7; TRBD1 matches 9 bases. The CDR3 contains 15 residues. V lost 6 bases to trimming and J lost 5 bases; unmatched junction nucleotides: 11. Germline CDR1 MNHNS, CDR2 SASEGT. The CDR3 region is CASSGTGPSPNEQYF. CDR3 nucleotide sequence: TGTGCCAGCAGCGGGACAGGGCCCTCTCCTAACGAGCAGTACTTC.

This clonotype was picked up many times. In DNA form, the CDR3 reads TGTGCCAGCAGCCTAAGCGGGGGCCGATCCTACAATGAGCAGTTCTTC. Amino acids: CASSLSGGRSYNEQFF. The chain couples TRBV7-9 to TRBJ2-1; 8 bases align to TRBD2. Germline trimming cut 5 bases from V and 1 base from J; bases unmatched to any gene: 7. The CDR3 runs 16 residues. CDR1 and CDR2 from the germline V gene are SEHNR and FQNEAQ (reference sequence). Full variable domain (outside the CDR3, taken from reference TRBV7-9 and TRBJ2-1): DTGVSQNPRHKITKRGQNVTFRCDPISEHNRLYWYRQTLGQGPEFLTYFQNEAQLEKSRLLSDRFSAERPKGSFSTLEIQRTEQGDSAMYLCASSLSGGRSYNEQFFGPGTRLTVL.

This clonotype was detected a few times. The chain employs TRBV4-1 and TRBJ2-2; 9 bases are shared with TRBD1. The V gene end was trimmed by 0 bases and the J gene end by 4 bases; junction bases not matched to a gene: 6. CDR1 is MGHRA, CDR2 YSYEKL, per germline. The CDR3 contains 17 residues. The CDR3 coding sequence is TGCGCCAGCAGCCAAGACTCCGGGACAGGGAGCACCGGGGAGCTGTTTTTT. Its protein product is CASSQDSGTGSTGELFF.

J is TRBJ1-2 and V is TRBV7-9, with D tentatively TRBD1 (5 bases). V shed 5 bases and J shed 6 bases, with 16 bases lying between them. The germline CDR1 and CDR2 sequences are SEHNR and FQNEAQ (reference sequence). The CDR3 covers 14 residues. CDR3 bases: TGTGCCAGCAGCCAACGCACAGGAGGGGATGGCTACACCTTC. Its protein is CASSQRTGGDGYTF.

This clonotype was observed at least ten times. V gene TRBV7-2 combines with J gene TRBJ1-2; D is perhaps TRBD1 (6 bases). The CDR3 is made up of 15 amino acids. Germline V gene sequence: CDR1 SGHTA, CDR2 FQGNSA. V shed 3 bases and J shed 4 bases, with 15 bases lying between them. CDR3 DNA: TGTGCCAGCAGCTTCCCCGGGGGGCGCGGCTATGGCTACACCTTC. Protein: CASSFPGGRGYGYTF.

The gene calls are TRBV12-5 and TRBJ2-1; D is unresolved. The CDR3 has 14 residues. The V and J ends lost 5 bases and 4 bases respectively, with 12 bases between them. CDR1 is LGHNT, CDR2 FRNRAP, per germline. The CDR3 protein is CASGPHGGYNEQFF. DNA of the CDR3: TGTGCTAGTGGTCCACACGGTGGGTACAATGAGCAGTTCTTC.

This clonotype has at least ten counts. V gene TRBV7-2 combines with J gene TRBJ2-7, with TRBD1 identical over 11 bases. Germline CDR1 reads SGHTA; CDR2 reads FQGNSA. The CDR3 runs 14 residues. V lost 4 bases and J lost 6; bases outside the gene matches: 5. The chain's CDR3 is CASSWGTGGGEQYV. For the CDR3, the DNA is TGTGCCAGCAGCTGGGGGACAGGGGGTGGCGAGCAGTACGTC.

This chain joins TRBV6-1 and TRBJ2-2, with 10 bases fitting TRBD2. Germline lookup yields CDR1 MNHNS and CDR2 SASEGT. CDR3 size: 15 residues. Trimming took 5 bases from V and 5 from J; bases not matched to a gene: 5. The chain's CDR3 is CASSPTSGPTGELFF. CDR3 coding DNA: TGTGCCAGCAGTCCGACTAGCGGGCCTACCGGGGAGCTGTTTTTT.

The chain combines TRBV9 with TRBJ2-3; 7 bases fit TRBD1. V lost 0 bases and J lost 2; bases outside the gene matches: 3. Germline V lookup: CDR1 SGDLS, CDR2 YYNGEE. This CDR3 comprises 15 residues. CDR3 residues: CASSVETGTTDTQYF. The CDR3 nucleotides read TGTGCCAGCAGCGTAGAGACAGGGACCACAGATACGCAGTATTTT.

A note on this clonotype: The junction does not match germline at one end; this may be a read error. CDR3 coding DNA: TGTGCCAGCAGGAAAAGCAGTTCACCCCACCACTTT. Amino acid sequence: CASRKSSSPHHF. The chain links TRBV2 to TRBJ1-6; D is uncertain. CDR3 length: 12 residues. Germline CDR1 is SNHLY and CDR2 is FYNNEI.

There are a few counts of this clonotype. This chain joins TRBV6-1 and TRBJ2-5; TRBD1 matches 7 bases. The V gene's germline CDR1 is MNHNS and CDR2 SASEGT. This CDR3 has 14 residues. The ends lost 2 bases at V and 2 bases at J; junction bases unmatched: 2. The CDR3 loop reads CASSEFRGQETQYF. The CDR3 coding sequence is TGTGCCAGCAGTGAATTCAGGGGGCAAGAGACCCAGTACTTC.

This clonotype turned up a few times. The chain uses TRBV7-8 and TRBJ1-5, with a possible D match to TRBD1 (6 bases). The CDR3 has 15 residues. V was shortened by 2 bases and J by 2 bases, with 10 bases between the two germline ends. Germline V gene sequence: CDR1 SGHVS, CDR2 FQNEAQ. In nucleotides, the CDR3 is TGTGCCAGCAGCTTAATGAGGACAGGCAATCAGCCCCAGCATTTT. It specifies CASSLMRTGNQPQHF.

There are a few counts of this clonotype. The chain is built from TRBV7-6 and TRBJ2-1; TRBD1 matches at 8 bases. Looked up from germline, CDR1 is SGHVS and CDR2 is FNYEAQ. The J segment lost 3 bases and the V segment lost 4 bases, leaving 8 bases of the junction unmatched. The CDR3 is 16 residues long. In DNA, the CDR3 is TGTGCCAGCAGCTGGTCAGGGGGCGCGGGCTACAATGAGCAGTTCTTC. Protein product: CASSWSGGAGYNEQFF.

With regard to this clonotype: A much larger clone is a single base away; this may be a read error. CDR3 DNA sequence: TGTGCCAGCAGTGGGGACCCGGCGGGACACAATGAGCAGTTCTTC. Protein sequence: CASSGDPAGHNEQFF. The V call is TRBV6-1, the J call TRBJ2-1; tentative D call: TRBD2 (6 bases). V shed 4 bases and J shed 5 bases, with 15 bases lying between them. Germline V CDR1 and CDR2: MNHNS, SASEGT. The CDR3 loop spans 15 amino acids.

This chain links TRBV24-1 with TRBJ2-5; possible D gene TRBD1, 5 bases. The V end lost 0 bases, the J end lost 1 base, and 11 bases lay between the germline ends. The CDR3 has 16 residues. CDR1 KGHDR and CDR2 SFDVKD come from the germline V gene. The CDR3 loop is CATSDLHRGIQETQYF. CDR3 DNA sequence: TGTGCCACCAGTGATTTGCATAGGGGAATCCAAGAGACCCAGTACTTC.

This clonotype has a handful of counts. The genes are TRBV3-1 and TRBJ1-5, with a weak D call TRBD1 (5 bases). This CDR3 is built from 17 residues. The V end lost 0 bases, the J end lost 3 bases, and 15 bases lay between the germline ends. CDR1 is LGHDT and CDR2 is YNNKEL in the germline V gene (reference sequence). CDR3 in DNA: TGTGCCAGCAGCCAAGATCCCCAGGGAGCCCTCAATCAGCCCCAGCATTTT. This encodes CASSQDPQGALNQPQHF.

The rearrangement uses TRBV4-2 and TRBJ2-1; the match to TRBD2 covers 9 bases. V lost 1 base to trimming and J lost 3 bases; unmatched junction nucleotides: 7. The CDR3 covers 17 residues. CDR1 LGHNA and CDR2 YNFKEQ come from the germline V gene. The CDR3: CASSQGLRGGRYNEQFF. The CDR3 DNA is TGTGCCAGCAGCCAAGGATTGCGGGGGGGCCGCTACAATGAGCAGTTCTTC.